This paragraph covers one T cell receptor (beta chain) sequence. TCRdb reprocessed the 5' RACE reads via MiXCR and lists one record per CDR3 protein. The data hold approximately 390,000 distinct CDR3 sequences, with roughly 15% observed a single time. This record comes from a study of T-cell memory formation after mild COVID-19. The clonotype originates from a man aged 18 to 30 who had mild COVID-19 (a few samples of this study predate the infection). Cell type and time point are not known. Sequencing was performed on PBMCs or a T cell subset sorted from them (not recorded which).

The chain's CDR3 is CASSRSSSYGYTF. The DNA for the CDR3 is TGTGCCAGCAGCCGGTCTTCAAGCTATGGCTACACCTTC. V usage is TRBV5-6 and J usage is TRBJ1-2; D is ambiguous. V lost 4 bases and J lost 4, with 11 bases in between. Germline CDR1 is SGHDT and CDR2 is YYEEEE. The CDR3 contains 13 residues.